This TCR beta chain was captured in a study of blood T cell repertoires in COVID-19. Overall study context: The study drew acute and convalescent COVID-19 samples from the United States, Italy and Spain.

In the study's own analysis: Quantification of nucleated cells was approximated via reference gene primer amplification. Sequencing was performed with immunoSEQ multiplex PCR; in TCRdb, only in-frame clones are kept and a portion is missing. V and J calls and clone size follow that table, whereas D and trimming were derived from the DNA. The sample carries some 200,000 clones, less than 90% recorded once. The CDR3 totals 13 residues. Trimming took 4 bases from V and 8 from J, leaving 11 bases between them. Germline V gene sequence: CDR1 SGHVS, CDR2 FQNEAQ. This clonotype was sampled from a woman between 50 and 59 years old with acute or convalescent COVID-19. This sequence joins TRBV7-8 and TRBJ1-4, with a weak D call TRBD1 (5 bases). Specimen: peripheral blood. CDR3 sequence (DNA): TGTGCCAGCAGCTATACAGGTGGCGAAAAACTGTTTTTT. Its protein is CASSYTGGEKLFF.